This is a list of T cell receptor beta chains from one sample in a study of blood T cell repertoires in COVID-19. Data came from immunoSEQ multiplex PCR; TCRdb stores just in-frame clones and leaves some out. The top ten clones hold approximately 50% of a sample with more than 65,000 clones, about four fifths of them seen once. Sequenced input: peripheral blood. The source of these receptors is a human donor in a cohort sampled during active COVID-19. CDR3s include the opening cysteine and the closing phenylalanine or tryptophan. A D gene is named only where the DNA matches it firmly. A row's size may be missing; if present it is once, few, many or a size class.

TRBV6-5	TRBJ1-2	once	14	TRBD1	TGTGCCAGCAGCTTGTTTAACAGGGGCTATGGCTACACCTTC	CASSLFNRGYGYTF
TRBV11-2	TRBJ1-1	.	15	TRBD1	TGTGCCAGCAGCTTATACTTAGGGGGCCCGACTGAAGCTTTCTTT	CASSLYLGGPTEAFF
TRBV28	TRBJ1-4	.	14	.	TGTGCCAGCAGTTATGGACAGTTTAATGAAAAACTGTTTTTT	CASSYGQFNEKLFF
TRBV13	TRBJ2-3	.	16	TRBD2	TGTGCCAGCAGCTCAGGACTAGCGGGAGAAACAGATACGCAGTATTTT	CASSSGLAGETDTQYF
TRBV11-2	TRBJ2-3	once	14	.	TGTGCCAGCAGCGCCATACTAATCACAGATACGCAGTATTTT	CASSAILITDTQYF
TRBV19	TRBJ1-3	.	15	.	TGTGCCAGTAGTCAGTCCGGGACATCTGGAAACACCATATATTTT	CASSQSGTSGNTIYF
TRBV24-1	TRBJ2-2	.	14	.	TGTGCCACCAGTAGCCAGGGGTTCACCGGGGAGCTGTTTTTT	CATSSQGFTGELFF
TRBV4-1	TRBJ2-3	few	16	.	TGCGCCAGCAGCCAAGTCGACTTGGTCTCATATGGTACGCAGTATTTT	CASSQVDLVSYGTQYF
TRBV3-1/TRBV3-2	TRBJ2-3	few	15	.	TGTGCCAGCAGCCCCGGGGATACTAGCACAGATACGCAGTATTTT	CASSPGDTSTDTQYF
TRBV6-5	TRBJ1-1	.	13	.	TGTGCCAGCACGAGGGGAGGGAACACTGAAGCTTTCTTT	CASTRGGNTEAFF
TRBV27	TRBJ2-2	once	17	.	TGTGCCAGCAGTTTATTTAACCCCCTTACAGGAACCGGGGAGCTGTTTTTT	CASSLFNPLTGTGELFF
TRBV7-2	TRBJ2-1	.	15	.	TGTGCCAGCAGCTTAGCAGTGAGGGTCTACAATGAGCAGTTCTTC	CASSLAVRVYNEQFF
TRBV30	TRBJ2-3	once	12	TRBD2	TGTGCCTGGAGGGGGAGGGGAGATACGCAGTATTTT	CAWRGRGDTQYF
TRBV19	TRBJ1-5	.	12	.	TGTGCCAGTAGCCTACGCAATCAGCCCCAGCATTTT	CASSLRNQPQHF
TRBV30	TRBJ1-1	few	11	TRBD1	TGTGCCTGGAGTACAGGGGGAATGGCTTTCTTT	CAWSTGGMAFF
TRBV19	TRBJ1-4	.	14	TRBD1	TGTGCCAGTAGTATCCGACAGGGGAGCGAAAAACTGTTTTTT	CASSIRQGSEKLFF
TRBV3-1/TRBV3-2	TRBJ1-6	.	14	.	TGTGCCAGCAGCCAGCGTGGGGGGGATTCACCCCTCCACTTT	CASSQRGGDSPLHF
TRBV19	TRBJ1-5	.	14	.	TGTGCCAGTAGTGGGGCAGCGAGCAATCAGCCCCAGCATTTT	CASSGAASNQPQHF
TRBV10-1	TRBJ1-2	.	12	.	TGCGCCAGCAGTGAGTCGTTAATCGGCTACACCTTC	CASSESLIGYTF
TRBV12-3/TRBV12-4	TRBJ2-3	.	12	.	TGTGCCAGCAGTTTAGAGAGAGATACGCAGTATTTT	CASSLERDTQYF
TRBV2	TRBJ2-3	.	13	.	TGTGCCAGCAACATCGGCGGGGCGGATACGCAGTATTTT	CASNIGGADTQYF
TRBV11-1	TRBJ2-2	.	14	.	TGTGCCAGCAGCTTATCGTCGGGCACCGGGGAGCTGTTTTTT	CASSLSSGTGELFF
TRBV19	TRBJ1-4	.	14	.	TGTGCCAGTACCATGGGCAGGTCTAATGAAAAACTGTTTTTT	CASTMGRSNEKLFF
TRBV4-1	TRBJ2-4	once	14	TRBD2	TGCGCCAGCAGTCCCGGCAGGGAGGGAAACATTCAGTACTTC	CASSPGREGNIQYF
TRBV2	TRBJ1-6	.	13	TRBD1	TGTGCCAGCAGTGATCAGGGGGCTTCACCCCTCCACTTT	CASSDQGASPLHF
TRBV6-6	TRBJ1-2	.	17	TRBD1	TGTGCCAGCAGTCGTCCCGGGACAGGGGACGGGGTCTATGGCTACACCTTC	CASSRPGTGDGVYGYTF
TRBV18	TRBJ2-7	.	15	.	TGTGCCAGCTCACCACCCAGTGAGGGGGTTGCCGAGCAGTACTTC	CASSPPSEGVAEQYF
TRBV24-1	TRBJ2-1	.	14	.	TGTGCCACCAGTCTAGTAAGGTCCTACAATGAGCAGTTCTTC	CATSLVRSYNEQFF
TRBV20-1	TRBJ2-7	.	16	TRBD2	TGCAGTGCTAGTGAATTAGCGGGAGACTTCGCCTACGAGCAGTACTTC	CSASELAGDFAYEQYF
TRBV5-1	TRBJ2-3	few	16	.	TGCGCCAGCAGCTTGGGAGGTCGGGGAAGCACAGATACGCAGTATTTT	CASSLGGRGSTDTQYF
TRBV29-1	TRBJ2-7	.	13	TRBD1	TGCAGCGCTGGGACAGGGAGCTCCTACGAGCAGTACTTC	CSAGTGSSYEQYF